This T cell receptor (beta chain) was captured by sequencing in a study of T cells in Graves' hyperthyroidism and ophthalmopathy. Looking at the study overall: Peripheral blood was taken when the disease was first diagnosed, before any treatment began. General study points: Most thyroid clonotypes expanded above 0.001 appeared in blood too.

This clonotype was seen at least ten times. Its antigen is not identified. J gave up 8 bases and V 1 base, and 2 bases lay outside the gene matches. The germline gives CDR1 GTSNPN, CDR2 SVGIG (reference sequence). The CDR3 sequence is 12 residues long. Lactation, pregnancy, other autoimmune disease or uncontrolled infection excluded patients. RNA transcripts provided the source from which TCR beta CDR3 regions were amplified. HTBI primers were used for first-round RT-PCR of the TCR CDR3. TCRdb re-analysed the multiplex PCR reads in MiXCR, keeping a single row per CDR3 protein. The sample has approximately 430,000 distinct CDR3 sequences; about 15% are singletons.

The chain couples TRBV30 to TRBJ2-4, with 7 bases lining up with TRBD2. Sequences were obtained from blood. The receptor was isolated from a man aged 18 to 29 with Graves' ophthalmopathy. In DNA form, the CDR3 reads TGTGCCTGGAGTGAGGCGGGGGACATTCAGTACTTC. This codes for CAWSEAGDIQYF.